Listed below are T cell receptor beta chains from one sample, sequenced in a study of blood T cell repertoires in COVID-19. Repertoires were generated with immunoSEQ multiplex PCR, while TCRdb's copy carries only in-frame clones and drops some. Here the sample spans hundreds of thousands of clones, nearly 90% being singletons. What was sequenced was PBMCs or T cells enriched from blood (not recorded which). These receptors all come from a woman aged 25 to 39 who had recovered from COVID-19. CDR3s include the opening cysteine and the closing phenylalanine or tryptophan. Each record gives: V gene, clone size, D gene, J gene, CDR3 DNA, CDR3 protein. A D gene is named only where the DNA matches it firmly. Expanded clones are given a class, and other clones once, few, many or no size at all.

TRBV2,NA,TRBD1,TRBJ1-1,TGTGCCAGCAGCGACTCCTGGACAGGGGATATACGGGACACTGAAGCTTTCTTT,CASSDSWTGDIRDTEAFF
TRBV5-6,NA,TRBD2,TRBJ2-1,TGTGCCAGCAGCCCGGCGGGGGAGGGGGAGCAGTTCTTC,CASSPAGEGEQFF
TRBV15,NA,TRBD2,TRBJ2-3,TGTGCCACCAGCAGAGGTTGGCTAGCGGGGGCCACAGATACGCAGTATTTT,CATSRGWLAGATDTQYF
TRBV6-5,NA,NA,TRBJ1-4,TGTGCCAGCAGTTACTCGAACCTTTCGCCGGATGAAAAACTGTTTTTT,CASSYSNLSPDEKLFF
TRBV7-3,NA,NA,TRBJ1-1,TGTGCCAGCAGCTTGGACAGGAACACTGAAGCTTTCTTT,CASSLDRNTEAFF
TRBV28,NA,TRBD2,TRBJ2-1,TGTGCCACTCGGGGCGGACTAGCGCCCTACAATGAGCAGTTCTTC,CATRGGLAPYNEQFF
TRBV10-3,NA,TRBD2,TRBJ2-3,TGTGCCATTCGAGCCGGGACTAGCGGGAGGGTCATATATAGCACAGATACGCAGTATTTT,CAIRAGTSGRVIYSTDTQYF
TRBV11-2,once,NA,TRBJ2-5,TGTGCCAGCAGCTATGGACTACTCCAAGAGACCCAGTACTTC,CASSYGLLQETQYF
TRBV19,NA,TRBD2,TRBJ2-1,TGTGCCAGTAGTAAGACAGCGGGGGCCCAATGGGGCAATGAGCAGTTCTTC,CASSKTAGAQWGNEQFF
TRBV6-5,NA,TRBD1,TRBJ1-5,TGTGCCAGCGACGGACAGGGGGGGTGGGATCAGCCCCAGCATTTT,CASDGQGGWDQPQHF
TRBV5-1,NA,TRBD1,TRBJ1-5,TGCGCCAGCAGCCCCGGGACAGAGAATCAGCCCCAGCATTTT,CASSPGTENQPQHF
TRBV5-1,NA,NA,TRBJ2-1,TGCGCCAGCAGCTTGGCTTTTATCGGGAGCCCCTCCTACAATGAGCAGTTCTTC,CASSLAFIGSPSYNEQFF
TRBV4-2,NA,TRBD2,TRBJ2-1,TGTGCCAGCAGCCAAGGACACATGACTAGCGGGAGTGATGATGAGCAGTTCTTC,CASSQGHMTSGSDDEQFF
TRBV7-2,NA,NA,TRBJ2-7,TGTGCCAGCAGCTTAGGGCTAGCGAGAACCTACGAGCAGTACTTC,CASSLGLARTYEQYF
TRBV19,NA,NA,TRBJ1-6,TGTGCCAGTAGTATAATTAGAAATTCACCCCTCCACTTT,CASSIIRNSPLHF
TRBV30,NA,NA,TRBJ2-7,TGTGCCTGGAGTGCTACAGAACCTCTGAATGAGCAGTACTTC,CAWSATEPLNEQYF